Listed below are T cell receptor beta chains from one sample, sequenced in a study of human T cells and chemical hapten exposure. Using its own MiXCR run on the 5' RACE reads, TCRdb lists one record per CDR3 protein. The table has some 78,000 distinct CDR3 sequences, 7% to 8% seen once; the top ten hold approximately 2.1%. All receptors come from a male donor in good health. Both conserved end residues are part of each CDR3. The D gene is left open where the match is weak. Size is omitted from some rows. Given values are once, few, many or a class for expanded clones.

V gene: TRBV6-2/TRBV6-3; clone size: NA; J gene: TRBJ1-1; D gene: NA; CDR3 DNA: TGTGCCAGCAGTTATCCGGGACATCCCTCTAGGGGGAAGAACACTGAAGCTTTCTTT; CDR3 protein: CASSYPGHPSRGKNTEAFF
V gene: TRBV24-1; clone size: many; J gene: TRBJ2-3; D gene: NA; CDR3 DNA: TGTGCCACCAGTAGTACCGGGACGGAGGACACAGATACGCAGTATTTT; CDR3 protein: CATSSTGTEDTDTQYF
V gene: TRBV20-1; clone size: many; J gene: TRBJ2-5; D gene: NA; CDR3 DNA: TGCAGTGCTAGCTTAACCGGCCAAGAGACCCAGTACTTC; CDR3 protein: CSASLTGQETQYF
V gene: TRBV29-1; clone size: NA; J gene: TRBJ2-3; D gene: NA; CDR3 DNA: TGCAGCGACACAGATACGCAGTATTTT; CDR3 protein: CSDTDTQYF
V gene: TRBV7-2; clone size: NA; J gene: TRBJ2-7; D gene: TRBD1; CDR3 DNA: TGTGCCAGCAGTTCCGGGACAGGCCTCTCCTACGAGCAGTACTTC; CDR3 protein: CASSSGTGLSYEQYF
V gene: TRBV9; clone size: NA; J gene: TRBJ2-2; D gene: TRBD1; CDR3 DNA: TGTGCCAGCAGCCACCCCAGACAGGGGGCGAGTCCCGGGGAGCTGTTTTTT; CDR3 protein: CASSHPRQGASPGELFF
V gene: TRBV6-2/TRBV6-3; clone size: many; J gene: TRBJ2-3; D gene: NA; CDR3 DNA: TGTGCCAGCAGCCTGCTAGCATCGGATACGCAGTATTTT; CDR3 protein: CASSLLASDTQYF
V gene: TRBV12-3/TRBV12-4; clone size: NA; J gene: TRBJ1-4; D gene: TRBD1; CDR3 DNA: TGTGCCAGCAGCCACAGGGGGCTGGCGGAAAAACTGTTTTTT; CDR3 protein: CASSHRGLAEKLFF
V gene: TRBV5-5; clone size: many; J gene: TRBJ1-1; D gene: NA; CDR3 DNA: TGTGCCAGCAGTCCCGGACGGAGACACACTGAAGCTTTCTTT; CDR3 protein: CASSPGRRHTEAFF
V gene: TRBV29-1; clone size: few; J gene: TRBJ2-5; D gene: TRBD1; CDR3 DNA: TGCAGCGTCCAACAGGGGGCGGCCCGGGAGACCCAGTACTTC; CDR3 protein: CSVQQGAARETQYF
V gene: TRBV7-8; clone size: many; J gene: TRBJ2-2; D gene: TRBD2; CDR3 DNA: TGTGCCAGCAGCTTGGCTAGCGGGAGACCCGGGGAGCTGTTTTTT; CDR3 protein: CASSLASGRPGELFF
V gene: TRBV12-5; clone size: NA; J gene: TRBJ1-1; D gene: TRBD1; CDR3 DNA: TGTGCTAGTGGTTTGGCCCTGGACAGGGAGAACACTGAAGCTTTCTTT; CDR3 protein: CASGLALDRENTEAFF
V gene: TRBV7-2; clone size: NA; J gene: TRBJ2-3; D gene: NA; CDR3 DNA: TGTGCCAGCAGCTTCCCCACAGTCACAGATACGCAGTATTTT; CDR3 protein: CASSFPTVTDTQYF